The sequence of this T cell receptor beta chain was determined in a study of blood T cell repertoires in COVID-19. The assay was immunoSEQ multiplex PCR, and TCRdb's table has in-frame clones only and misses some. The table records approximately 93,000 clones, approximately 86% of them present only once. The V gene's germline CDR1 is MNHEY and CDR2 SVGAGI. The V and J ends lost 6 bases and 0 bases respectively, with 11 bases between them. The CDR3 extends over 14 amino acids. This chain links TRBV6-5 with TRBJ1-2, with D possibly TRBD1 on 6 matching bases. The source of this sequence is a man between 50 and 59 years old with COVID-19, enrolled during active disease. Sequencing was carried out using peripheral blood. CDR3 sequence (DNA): TGTGCCAGCAGGAACAGGGACCCTAACTATGGCTACACCTTC. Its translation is CASRNRDPNYGYTF.